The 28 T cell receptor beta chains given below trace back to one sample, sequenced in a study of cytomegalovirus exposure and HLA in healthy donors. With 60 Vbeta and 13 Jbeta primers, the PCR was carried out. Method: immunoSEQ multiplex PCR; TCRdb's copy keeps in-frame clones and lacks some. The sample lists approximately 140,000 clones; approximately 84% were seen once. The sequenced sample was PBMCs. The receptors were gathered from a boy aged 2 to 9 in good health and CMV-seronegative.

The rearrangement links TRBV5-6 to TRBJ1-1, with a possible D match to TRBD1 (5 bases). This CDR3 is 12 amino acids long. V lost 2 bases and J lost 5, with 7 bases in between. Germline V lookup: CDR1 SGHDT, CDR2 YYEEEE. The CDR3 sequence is CASSLRGTEAFF. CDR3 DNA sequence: TGTGCCAGCAGCTTACGGGGGACTGAAGCTTTCTTT. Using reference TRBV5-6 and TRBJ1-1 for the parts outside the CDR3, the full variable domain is DAGVTQSPTHLIKTRGQQVTLRCSPKSGHDTVSWYQQALGQGPQFIFQYYEEEERQRGNFPDRFSGHQFPNYSSELNVNALLLGDSALYLCASSLRGTEAFFGQGTRLTVV.

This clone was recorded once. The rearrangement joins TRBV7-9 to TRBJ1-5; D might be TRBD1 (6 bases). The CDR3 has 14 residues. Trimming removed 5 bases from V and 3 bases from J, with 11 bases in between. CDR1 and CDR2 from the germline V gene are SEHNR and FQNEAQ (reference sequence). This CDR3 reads CASSRGQFNQPQHF. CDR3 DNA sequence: TGTGCCAGCAGCCGCGGACAGTTCAATCAGCCCCAGCATTTT.

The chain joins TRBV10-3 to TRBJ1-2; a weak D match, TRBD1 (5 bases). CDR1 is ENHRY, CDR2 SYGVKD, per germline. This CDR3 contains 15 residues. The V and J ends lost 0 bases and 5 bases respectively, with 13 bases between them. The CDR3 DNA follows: TGTGCCATCAGTGAGTCGCCCGAGGCAGGGTATGGCTACACCTTC. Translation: CAISESPEAGYGYTF.

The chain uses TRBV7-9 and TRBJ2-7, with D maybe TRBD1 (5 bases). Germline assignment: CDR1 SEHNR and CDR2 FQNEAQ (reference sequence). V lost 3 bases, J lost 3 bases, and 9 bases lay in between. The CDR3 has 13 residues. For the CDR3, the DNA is TGTGCCAGCAGCTTCACAGGCAGCTACGAGCAGTACTTC. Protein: CASSFTGSYEQYF.

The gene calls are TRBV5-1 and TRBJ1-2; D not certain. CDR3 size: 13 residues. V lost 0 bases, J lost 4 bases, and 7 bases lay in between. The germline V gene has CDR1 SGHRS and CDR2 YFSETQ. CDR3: CASSLAGIYGYTF. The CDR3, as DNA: TGCGCCAGCAGCTTGGCGGGGATCTATGGCTACACCTTC.

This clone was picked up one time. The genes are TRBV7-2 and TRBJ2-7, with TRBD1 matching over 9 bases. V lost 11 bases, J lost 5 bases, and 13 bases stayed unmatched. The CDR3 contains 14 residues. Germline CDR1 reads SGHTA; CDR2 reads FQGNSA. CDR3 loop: CARGTGPEFDEQYF. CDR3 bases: TGTGCCCGGGGGACAGGGCCGGAATTTGACGAGCAGTACTTC. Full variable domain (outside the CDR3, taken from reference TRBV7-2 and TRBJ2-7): GAGVSQSPSNKVTEKGKDVELRCDPISGHTALYWYRQSLGQGLEFLIYFQGNSAPDKSGLPSDRFSAERTGGSVSTLTIQRTQQEDSAVYLCARGTGPEFDEQYFGPGTRLTVT.

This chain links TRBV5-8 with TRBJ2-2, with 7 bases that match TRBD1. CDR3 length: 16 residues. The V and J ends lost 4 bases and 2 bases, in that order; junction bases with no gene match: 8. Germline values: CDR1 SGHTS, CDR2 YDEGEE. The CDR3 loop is CASSKSGTVNTGELFF. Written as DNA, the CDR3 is TGTGCCAGCAGCAAGTCCGGGACAGTAAACACCGGGGAGCTGTTTTTT.

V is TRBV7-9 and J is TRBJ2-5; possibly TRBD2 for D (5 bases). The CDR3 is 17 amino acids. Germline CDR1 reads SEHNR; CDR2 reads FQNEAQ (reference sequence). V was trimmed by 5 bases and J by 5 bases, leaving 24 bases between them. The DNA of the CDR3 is TGTGCCAGCAGCCCCTCGTGGGCAGCACTGAGAGGGGAGACCCAGTACTTC. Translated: CASSPSWAALRGETQYF.

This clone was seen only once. The CDR3 region has the DNA TGTGCCAGCAGCTTAGGTCAGGGGGAAAACGAGCAGTACTTC. The encoded protein is CASSLGQGENEQYF. This chain joins TRBV7-3 and TRBJ2-7; 7 bases agree with TRBD1. Looked up from germline, CDR1 is SGHTA and CDR2 is FQGTGA. Trimming at V came to 2 bases and at J to 5 bases, leaving 6 bases not matched to a gene. The CDR3 has 14 amino acids.

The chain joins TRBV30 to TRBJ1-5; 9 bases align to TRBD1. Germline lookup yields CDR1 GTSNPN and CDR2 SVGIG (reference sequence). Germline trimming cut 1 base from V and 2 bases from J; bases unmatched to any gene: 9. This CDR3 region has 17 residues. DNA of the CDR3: TGTGCCTGGAGTGGGGACAGGGAACGAGTGGGCAATCAGCCCCAGCATTTT. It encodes CAWSGDRERVGNQPQHF. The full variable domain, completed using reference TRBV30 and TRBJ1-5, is SQTIHQWPATLVQPVGSPLSLECTVEGTSNPNLYWYRQAAGRGLQLLFYSVGIGQISSEVPQNLSASRPQDRQFILSSKKLLLSDSGFYLCAWSGDRERVGNQPQHFGDGTRLSIL.

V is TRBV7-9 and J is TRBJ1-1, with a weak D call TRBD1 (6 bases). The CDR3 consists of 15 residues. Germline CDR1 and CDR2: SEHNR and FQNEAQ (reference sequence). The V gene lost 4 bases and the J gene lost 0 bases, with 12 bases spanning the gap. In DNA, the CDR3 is TGTGCCAGCAGCTACGGTGGGGGCCTGAACACTGAAGCTTTCTTT. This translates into CASSYGGGLNTEAFF.

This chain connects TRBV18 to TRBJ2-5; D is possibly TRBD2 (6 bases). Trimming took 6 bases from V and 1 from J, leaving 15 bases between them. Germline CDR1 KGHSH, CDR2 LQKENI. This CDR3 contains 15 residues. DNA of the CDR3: TGTGCCAGCTCCCCTACTATCGGGGGCCAAGAGACCCAGTACTTC. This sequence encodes CASSPTIGGQETQYF.

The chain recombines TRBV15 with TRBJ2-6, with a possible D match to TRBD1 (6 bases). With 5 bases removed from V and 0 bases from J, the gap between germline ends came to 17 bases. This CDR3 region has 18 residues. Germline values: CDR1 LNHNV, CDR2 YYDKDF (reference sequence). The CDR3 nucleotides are TGTGCCACCAGCGGCCTGACAGGTATTTACTCTGGGGCCAACGTCCTGACTTTC. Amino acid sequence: CATSGLTGIYSGANVLTF.

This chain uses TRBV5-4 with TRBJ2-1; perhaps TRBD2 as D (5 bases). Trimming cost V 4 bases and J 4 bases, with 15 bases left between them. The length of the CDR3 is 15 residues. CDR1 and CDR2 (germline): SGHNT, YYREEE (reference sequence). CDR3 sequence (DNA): TGTGCCAGCAGCCCGGCCCCTGAGGGTTACAATGAGCAGTTCTTC. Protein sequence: CASSPAPEGYNEQFF.

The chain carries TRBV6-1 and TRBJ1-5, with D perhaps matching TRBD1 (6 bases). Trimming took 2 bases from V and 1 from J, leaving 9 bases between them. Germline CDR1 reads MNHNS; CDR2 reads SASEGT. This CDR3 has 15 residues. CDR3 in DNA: TGTGCCAGCAGTGAAACAGGGTTAAGCAATCAGCCCCAGCATTTT. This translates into CASSETGLSNQPQHF.

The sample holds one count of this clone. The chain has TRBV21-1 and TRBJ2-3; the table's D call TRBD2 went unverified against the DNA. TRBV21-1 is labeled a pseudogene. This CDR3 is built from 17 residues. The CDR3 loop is CASSKTGNFKGTDTQYF. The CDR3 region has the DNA TGTGCCAGCAGCAAGACGGGGAATTTTAAGGGCACAGATACGCAGTATTTT.

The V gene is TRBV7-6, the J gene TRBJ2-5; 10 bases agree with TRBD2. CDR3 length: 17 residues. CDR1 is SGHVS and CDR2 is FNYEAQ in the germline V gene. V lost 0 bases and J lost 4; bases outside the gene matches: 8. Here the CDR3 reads CASSLAASGGAAETQYF. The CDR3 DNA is TGTGCCAGCAGCTTAGCCGCCAGCGGGGGGGCCGCAGAGACCCAGTACTTC.

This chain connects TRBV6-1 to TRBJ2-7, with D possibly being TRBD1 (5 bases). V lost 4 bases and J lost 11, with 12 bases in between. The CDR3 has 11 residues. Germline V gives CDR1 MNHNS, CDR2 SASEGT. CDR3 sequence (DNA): TGTGCCAGCAGTGCCCCAGGGCTGGAGTACGTC. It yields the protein CASSAPGLEYV.

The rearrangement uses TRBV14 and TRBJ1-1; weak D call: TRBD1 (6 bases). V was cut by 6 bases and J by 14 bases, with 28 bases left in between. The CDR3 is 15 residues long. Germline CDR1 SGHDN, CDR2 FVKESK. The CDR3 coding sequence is TGTGCCAGCAGTCGAGTTACGGGCGGAAGTAACCAGGGGTTCTTT. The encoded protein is CASSRVTGGSNQGFF.

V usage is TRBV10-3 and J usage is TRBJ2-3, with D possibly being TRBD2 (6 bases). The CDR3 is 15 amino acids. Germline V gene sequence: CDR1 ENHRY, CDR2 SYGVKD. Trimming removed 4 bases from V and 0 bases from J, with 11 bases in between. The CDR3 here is CAISVMGTSTDTQYF. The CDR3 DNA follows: TGTGCCATCAGTGTGATGGGGACTAGCACAGATACGCAGTATTTT.

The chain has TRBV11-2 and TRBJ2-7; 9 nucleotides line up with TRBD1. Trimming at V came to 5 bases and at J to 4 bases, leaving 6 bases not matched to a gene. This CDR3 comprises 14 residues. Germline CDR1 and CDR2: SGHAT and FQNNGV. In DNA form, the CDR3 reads TGTGCCAGCAGCCCCCGGGACAGGGAGTACGAGCAGTACTTC. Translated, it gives CASSPRDREYEQYF.

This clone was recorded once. In DNA, the CDR3 is TGCGCCAGCAGCCCCTCGGACAGAGAGAACTATGGCTACACCTTC. Protein: CASSPSDRENYGYTF. The chain uses TRBV4-1 and TRBJ1-2, with D perhaps matching TRBD1 (6 bases). Germline V gene sequence: CDR1 MGHRA, CDR2 YSYEKL. The length of the CDR3 is 15 residues. V lost 4 bases and J lost 2, with 14 bases in between.

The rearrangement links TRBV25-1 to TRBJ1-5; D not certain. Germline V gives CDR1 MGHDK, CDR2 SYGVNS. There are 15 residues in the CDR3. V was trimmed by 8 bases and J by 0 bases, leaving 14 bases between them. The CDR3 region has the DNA TGTGCCAGCGGGGAGGAGGGAGTTAGCAATCAGCCCCAGCATTTT. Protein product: CASGEEGVSNQPQHF.

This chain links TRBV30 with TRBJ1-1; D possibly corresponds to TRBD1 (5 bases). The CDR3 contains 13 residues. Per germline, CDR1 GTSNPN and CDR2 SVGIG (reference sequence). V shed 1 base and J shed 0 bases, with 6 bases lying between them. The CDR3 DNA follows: TGTGCCTGGAGTGGACAGATGAACACTGAAGCTTTCTTT. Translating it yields CAWSGQMNTEAFF.

The CDR3 sequence: CASSPLGGGALDTQYF. In DNA, the CDR3 is TGTGCCAGCAGCCCCCTGGGTGGGGGGGCCTTAGATACGCAGTATTTT. The V gene is TRBV7-3, the J gene TRBJ2-3; D is perhaps TRBD2 (7 bases). There are 16 residues in the CDR3. Trimming removed 5 bases at V and 5 bases at J, with 20 bases between. CDR1 is SGHTA and CDR2 is FQGTGA in the germline V gene. Full variable domain (missing parts from reference TRBV7-3 and TRBJ2-3): GAGVSQTPSNKVTEKGKYVELRCDPISGHTALYWYRQSLGQGPEFLIYFQGTGAADDSGLPNDRFFAVRPEGSVSTLKIQRTERGDSAVYLCASSPLGGGALDTQYFGPGTRLTVL.

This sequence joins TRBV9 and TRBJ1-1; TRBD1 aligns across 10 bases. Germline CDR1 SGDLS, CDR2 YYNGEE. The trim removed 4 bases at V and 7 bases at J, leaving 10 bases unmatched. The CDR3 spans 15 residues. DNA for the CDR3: TGTGCCAGCAGCCCCCCCGGGACAGGGGCTAGTGAAGCTTTCTTT. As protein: CASSPPGTGASEAFF.

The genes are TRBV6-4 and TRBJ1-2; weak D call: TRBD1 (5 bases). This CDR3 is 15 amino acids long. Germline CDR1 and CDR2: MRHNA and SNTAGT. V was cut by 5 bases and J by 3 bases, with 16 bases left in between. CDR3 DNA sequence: TGTGCCAGCAGTCCTGGGGCGAATGGGGACTATGGCTACACCTTC. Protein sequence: CASSPGANGDYGYTF.

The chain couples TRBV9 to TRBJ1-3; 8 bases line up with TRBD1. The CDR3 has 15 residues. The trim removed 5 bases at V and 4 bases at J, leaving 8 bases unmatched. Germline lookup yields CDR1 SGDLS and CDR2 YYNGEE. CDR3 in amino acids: CASSIQGAGGNTIYF. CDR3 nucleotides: TGTGCCAGCAGTATCCAGGGGGCGGGGGGAAACACCATATATTTT.